The clone carrying this TCR beta chain was counted only a few times. The sample is drawn from a study of regulatory T cells in long-lasting Graves disease. As for the study in general: Newly diagnosed Graves' patients had under 3 months of antithyroid drugs.

Time point meaning: newly diagnosed GD, antithyroid drugs for less than 3 months. RNA isolated from PBMCs was used to make the TCR library. Library construction for TCR beta used iRepertoire HTBI primers and Arm-PCR of CDR3 regions. Each CDR3 protein is one row after TCRdb ran MiXCR on the multiplex PCR reads. The sample yields about 320,000 distinct CDR3 sequences, about 20% seen once. The receptor was isolated from a female donor with Graves disease. Specimen: peripheral blood mononuclear cells (PBMCs), collected at new diagnosis, from a patient treated with antithyroid drugs.

The CDR3 DNA follows: TGTGCCAGCACCTCCCCTTATGGGCAGTACTTC. Translating gives CASTSPYGQYF. The chain uses TRBV28 and TRBJ2-7; D not resolved. The germline V gene has CDR1 MDHEN and CDR2 SYDVKM. V lost 7 bases and J 9 bases, leaving 13 bases between the germline ends. The CDR3 consists of 11 residues.